This TCR beta chain was recovered during a study of identifying expanded T cells in peripheral blood. Germline CDR1 SGHKS, CDR2 YYEKEE (reference sequence). The J segment lost 2 bases and the V segment lost 2 bases, leaving 6 bases of the junction unmatched. This CDR3 is built from 15 residues. Libraries were prepared by immunoSEQ multiplex PCR; TCRdb keeps only in-frame clonotypes and omits some of them. The sample yields 85,000 to 90,000 clones, approximately 86% seen once. During the collection period, no donor immune events like infections were recorded. As regards this clone: The antigen remains undetermined.

Whole-study results and caveats: Clone count variance between roughly 2-week samples rose with total template count.

The sequence was collected from a person aged 18 to 75 in good health. Sequenced sample: blood. V gene TRBV5-5 combines with J gene TRBJ2-7; 8 bases align to TRBD1. CDR3 residues: CASSLYRTGPYEQYF. The CDR3 nucleotides read TGTGCCAGCAGCTTATATCGGACAGGGCCCTACGAGCAGTACTTC. Full variable domain (remainder filled in from reference TRBV5-5 and TRBJ2-7): DAGVTQSPTHLIKTRGQQVTLRCSPISGHKSVSWYQQVLGQGPQFIFQYYEKEERGRGNFPDRFSARQFPNYSSELNVNALLLGDSALYLCASSLYRTGPYEQYFGPGTRLTVT.